Shown below are 21 T cell receptor beta chains from a single sample sequenced in a study of cytomegalovirus exposure and HLA in healthy donors. The PCR made use of 60 Vbeta and 13 Jbeta primers. Sequencing was performed with immunoSEQ multiplex PCR; in TCRdb, only in-frame clones are kept and a portion is missing. The sample gives over 150,000 clones, 55% to 80% of which show up once; around 4.5% is in the top ten. What was sequenced was PBMCs. Source of these receptors: a woman between 18 and 29 years old in good health and CMV-seropositive.

This rearrangement joins TRBV14 to TRBJ1-1, with D possibly being TRBD1 (5 bases). Germline V gives CDR1 SGHDN, CDR2 FVKESK. V lost 4 bases to trimming and J lost 0 bases, with 9 bases between them. The CDR3 contains 14 residues. Here the CDR3 DNA reads TGTGCCAGCAGCCGGGGACTGTTGAACACTGAAGCTTTCTTT. This encodes CASSRGLLNTEAFF.

The chain employs TRBV7-2 and TRBJ2-1; weak D call: TRBD2 (6 bases). Germline V lookup: CDR1 SGHTA, CDR2 FQGNSA. The CDR3 is 15 residues long. V lost 5 bases and J 6 bases, leaving 17 bases between the germline ends. The CDR3 here is CASSPFGLISNEQFF. The CDR3 bases are TGTGCCAGCAGCCCCTTCGGACTAATTTCCAATGAGCAGTTCTTC.

The V call is TRBV2, the J call TRBJ2-5; 13 positions agree with TRBD2. The CDR3 consists of 15 residues. J gave up 4 bases and V 5 bases, and 4 bases lay outside the gene matches. CDR1 SNHLY and CDR2 FYNNEI come from the germline V gene. The CDR3 protein is CASSTTSGGAETQYF. CDR3 DNA sequence: TGTGCCAGCAGTACCACTAGCGGGGGGGCAGAGACCCAGTACTTC.

The chain links TRBV28 to TRBJ1-2, with 8 bases aligning to TRBD1. The CDR3 length is 14 residues. V shed 4 bases and J 1 base; nucleotides not matched to a gene: 2. Germline loops: CDR1 MDHEN, CDR2 SYDVKM. The CDR3 protein is CASSSGQGNYGYTF. The CDR3 region has the DNA TGTGCCAGCAGTTCTGGACAGGGTAACTATGGCTACACCTTC.

This clone was seen a few times. The rearrangement uses TRBV9 and TRBJ2-5; D perhaps matches TRBD1 (5 bases). The J call is doubtful: the DNA matches TRBJ2-7 better. The CDR3 is made up of 13 amino acids. The germline gives CDR1 SGDLS, CDR2 YYNGEE. CDR3 region: CASSVTQGGEQYF. In nucleotides, the CDR3 is TGTGCCAGCAGCGTAACCCAGGGTGGCGAGCAGTACTTC.

V usage is TRBV4-2 and J usage is TRBJ2-5; 9 bases are shared with TRBD1. After removal of 3 bases from V and 1 base from J, the junction contained 12 bases not matched to a gene. Germline V lookup: CDR1 LGHNA, CDR2 YNFKEQ. This CDR3 comprises 18 residues. The CDR3 spells CASSHGPGQGVPQETQYF. Here the CDR3 DNA reads TGTGCCAGCAGCCACGGCCCGGGACAGGGCGTCCCCCAAGAGACCCAGTACTTC.

This chain's CDR3 is CASSFPGQLYEQYF. The CDR3 DNA is TGTGCCAGCAGCTTCCCGGGACAGCTGTACGAGCAGTACTTC. V gene TRBV7-2 combines with J gene TRBJ2-7, with 7 bases identical to TRBD1. This CDR3 is 14 amino acids long. Germline CDR1 is SGHTA and CDR2 is FQGNSA. V lost 3 bases, J lost 4 bases, and 6 bases stayed unmatched.

This clone was picked up a small number of times. The V call is TRBV5-1, the J call TRBJ1-4; no firm D call. Germline V gives CDR1 SGHRS, CDR2 YFSETQ. Deletions cut 1 base from V and 3 bases from J, with 10 bases between. The CDR3 runs to 15 residues. CDR3: CASSLLDGANEKLFF. The CDR3 DNA is TGCGCCAGCAGCTTGTTAGACGGAGCTAATGAAAAACTGTTTTTT.

As regards this clone: The junction departs from germline at one end; a sequencing error may be responsible. The V gene is TRBV7-7, the J gene TRBJ2-5; a weak D match, TRBD1 (5 bases). Per germline, CDR1 SSHAT and CDR2 FNYEAQ (reference sequence). The CDR3 has 13 residues. CDR3 residues: CASSFQGEETQYF. Written as DNA, the CDR3 is TGTGCTAGCAGCTTCCAGGGCGAAGAGACCCAGTACTTC.

The chain joins TRBV9 to TRBJ2-3; TRBD1 aligns across 8 bases. Germline assignment: CDR1 SGDLS and CDR2 YYNGEE. V lost 3 bases and J lost 2; bases outside the gene matches: 11. The CDR3 spans 17 residues. CDR3 DNA: TGTGCCAGCAGCGAGGTTACCGGGACAGGATACACAGATACGCAGTATTTT. This sequence encodes CASSEVTGTGYTDTQYF.

The chain has TRBV30 and TRBJ1-1; 7 positions agree with TRBD1. The CDR3 has 15 amino acids. The V segment lost 0 bases and the J segment 4 bases; nucleotides outside the gene matches: 8. Germline CDR1 is GTSNPN and CDR2 is SVGIG (reference sequence). The CDR3 coding sequence is TGTGCCTGGAGTGTAGGGCAGGGGGTTTCCACTGAAGCTTTCTTT. It is translated as CAWSVGQGVSTEAFF.

The chain combines TRBV6-5 with TRBJ1-1, with 7 bases identical to TRBD1. The CDR3 spans 14 residues. The ends lost 10 bases at V and 4 bases at J; junction bases unmatched: 12. Germline V gives CDR1 MNHEY, CDR2 SVGAGI. For the CDR3, the DNA is TGTGCCACTAAAATCAGAGCAGGGGGCACTGAAGCTTTCTTT. Amino acid sequence: CATKIRAGGTEAFF.

The chain couples TRBV9 to TRBJ2-5; no definite D call. Between the trimmed V and J ends, which lost 1 base and 2 bases, there was a span of 9 bases. Germline values: CDR1 SGDLS, CDR2 YYNGEE. The CDR3 extends over 14 amino acids. CDR3 bases: TGTGCCAGCAGCGTATCGGTAGCACAAGAGACCCAGTACTTC. Its protein product is CASSVSVAQETQYF.

This chain uses TRBV5-1 with TRBJ2-1, with TRBD1 as a possible D gene (6 bases). Germline values: CDR1 SGHRS, CDR2 YFSETQ. CDR3 length: 14 amino acids. Trimming cost V 0 bases and J 5 bases, with 9 bases left between them. This chain's CDR3 is CASSLGGTNNEQFF. CDR3 bases: TGCGCCAGCAGCTTGGGAGGGACAAACAATGAGCAGTTCTTC.

This sequence joins TRBV6-5 and TRBJ1-2, with 7 bases identical to TRBD1. V trimming: 5 bases; J trimming: 3 bases; junction bases outside the gene matches: 9. Germline V gene sequence: CDR1 MNHEY, CDR2 SVGAGI. This CDR3 has 15 residues. The CDR3 nucleotides read TGTGCCAGCAGTACGCGACAGGGTTTCGACTATGGCTACACCTTC. This codes for CASSTRQGFDYGYTF.

V usage is TRBV10-2 and J usage is TRBJ1-1; no firm D call. The CDR3 has 13 amino acids. Deletions cut 5 bases from V and 1 base from J, with 8 bases between. Germline V gene data show CDR1 as WSHSY and CDR2 as SAAADI. CDR3 region: CASSRGPNTEAFF. CDR3 DNA: TGCGCCAGCAGTCGCGGCCCGAACACTGAAGCTTTCTTT.

The gene calls are TRBV11-2 and TRBJ1-1; D not resolved. The germline V gene has CDR1 SGHAT and CDR2 FQNNGV. The CDR3 spans 14 residues. V gave up 0 bases and J gave up 1 base, with 6 bases separating them. The CDR3 DNA reads as TGTGCCAGCAGCTTAGAACAACCGAACACTGAAGCTTTCTTT. It yields the protein CASSLEQPNTEAFF.

This chain joins TRBV27 and TRBJ1-1; D might be TRBD1 (5 bases). V was clipped by 2 bases and J by 1 base, with 17 bases between them. The CDR3 has 17 residues. The germline V gene encodes CDR1 MNHEY and CDR2 SMNVEV (reference sequence). As DNA, the CDR3 is TGTGCCAGCAGTTTAATTTGGGAAGGGGCAGCGAACACTGAAGCTTTCTTT. Translation: CASSLIWEGAANTEAFF.

The chain has TRBV4-1 and TRBJ1-1; possible D gene TRBD1, 5 bases. The CDR3 length is 14 residues. The ends were cut back, 4 bases at V and 7 bases at J, with 16 bases in the middle. The germline V gene encodes CDR1 MGHRA and CDR2 YSYEKL. The CDR3 loop is CASSPRLTDNEAFF. CDR3 sequence (DNA): TGCGCCAGCAGCCCTCGCCTGACAGATAATGAAGCTTTCTTT.

The chain combines TRBV7-2 with TRBJ1-1; D unclear. In germline, CDR1 is SGHTA, CDR2 FQGNSA. The V end lost 1 base, the J end lost 3 bases, and 12 bases lay between the germline ends. CDR3 size: 15 residues. CDR3 protein: CASSLGGWRDTEAFF. The CDR3 DNA reads as TGTGCCAGCAGCTTAGGGGGATGGAGGGACACTGAAGCTTTCTTT. Full variable domain (outside the CDR3, taken from reference TRBV7-2 and TRBJ1-1): GAGVSQSPSNKVTEKGKDVELRCDPISGHTALYWYRQSLGQGLEFLIYFQGNSAPDKSGLPSDRFSAERTGGSVSTLTIQRTQQEDSAVYLCASSLGGWRDTEAFFGQGTRLTVV.

The chain recombines TRBV10-1 with TRBJ2-2, with 8 bases lining up with TRBD1. Germline loops: CDR1 WNHNN, CDR2 SYGVQD (reference sequence). CDR3 length: 17 residues. Losses at the gene ends were 0 bases for V and 2 bases for J; bases not matched to a gene: 5. The CDR3 region is CASSESRTGSNTGELFF. In DNA, the CDR3 is TGCGCCAGCAGTGAGTCACGGACAGGGAGTAACACCGGGGAGCTGTTTTTT.